Listed here are 9 T cell receptor beta chains from one sample, sequenced in a study of blood T cell repertoires in COVID-19. The assay was immunoSEQ multiplex PCR, and TCRdb's table has in-frame clones only and misses some. The table includes 55,000 to 70,000 clones, more than 85% detected once. The sequenced sample consisted of peripheral blood. Receptors originate from a man aged 40-49 years with COVID-19, enrolled during active disease.

The chain recombines TRBV10-3 with TRBJ1-1, with D unclear. Germline CDR1 and CDR2: ENHRY and SYGVKD. The CDR3 is made up of 12 amino acids. Trimming pared 3 bases from V and 4 bases from J, leaving 6 bases between. CDR3 coding DNA: TGTGCCATCAGTGATCTAGCCACTGAAGCTTTCTTT. Protein sequence: CAISDLATEAFF.

CDR3 in amino acids: CASSLPSQETQYF. The CDR3 region has the DNA TGTGCCAGCAGCTTGCCTAGCCAAGAGACCCAGTACTTC. The rearrangement uses TRBV5-4 and TRBJ2-5; D is unclear. This CDR3 contains 13 residues. V was clipped by 1 base and J by 1 base, with 5 bases between them. The germline V gene has CDR1 SGHNT and CDR2 YYREEE (reference sequence).

The genes are TRBV30 and TRBJ1-2; 7 nucleotides line up with TRBD1. CDR1 and CDR2 (germline): GTSNPN, SVGIG (reference sequence). V lost 0 bases and J lost 9; bases outside the gene matches: 7. CDR3 length: 13 amino acids. For the CDR3, the DNA is TGTGCCTGGAGTGTTTTGTCAGGGGGGAGCTACACCTTC. Protein: CAWSVLSGGSYTF.

J is TRBJ2-3 and V is TRBV7-9, with D perhaps matching TRBD1 (7 bases). V lost 5 bases and J lost 2, with 17 bases in between. The germline gives CDR1 SEHNR, CDR2 FQNEAQ (reference sequence). The CDR3 runs 16 residues. Here the CDR3 reads CASSPGDSSDTDTQYF. The CDR3, as DNA: TGTGCCAGCAGCCCGGGGGACAGCTCAGACACAGATACGCAGTATTTT.

The CDR3: CASSVLAGATGELFF. CDR3 DNA sequence: TGTGCCAGCAGCGTGCTAGCGGGAGCCACCGGGGAGCTGTTTTTT. The chain employs TRBV5-6 and TRBJ2-2; 10 positions match TRBD2. V lost 4 bases, J lost 4 bases, and 4 bases stayed unmatched. Germline V CDR1 and CDR2: SGHDT, YYEEEE. The CDR3 totals 15 residues.

For the CDR3, the DNA is TGTGCCAGCAGCCAGCAAAGAAGATACAGGGGGAACACCGGGGAGCTGTTTTTT. Amino acids: CASSQQRRYRGNTGELFF. The rearrangement uses TRBV14 and TRBJ2-2; 7 nucleotides line up with TRBD1. CDR3 length: 18 residues. V lost 3 bases and J lost 1; bases outside the gene matches: 11. Germline loops: CDR1 SGHDN, CDR2 FVKESK.

V usage is TRBV30 and J usage is TRBJ1-2; no firm D call. Trimming shortened V by 8 bases and J by 5 bases, and 15 bases separated the two germline ends. This CDR3 is 12 amino acids long. Germline CDR1 and CDR2: GTSNPN and SVGIG (reference sequence). The CDR3 is CAHSSSVYGYTF. CDR3 nucleotide sequence: TGTGCCCATAGTAGCAGCGTTTATGGCTACACCTTC.

Only a few counts were recorded for this clone. The chain recombines TRBV3-1 (or the pseudogene TRBV3-2) with TRBJ1-2, with D maybe TRBD1 (6 bases). The V and J ends lost 4 bases and 1 base respectively, with 19 bases between them. The germline gives CDR1 LGHDT, CDR2 YNNKEL (reference sequence). The CDR3 covers 17 residues. The CDR3 nucleotides are TGTGCCAGCAGCCCAGAGAGGGGCAGGGGTGGTAACTATGGCTACACCTTC. Protein sequence: CASSPERGRGGNYGYTF.

The chain recombines TRBV29-1 with TRBJ2-1, with D possibly matching TRBD1 (6 bases). CDR1 is SQVTM, CDR2 ANQGSEA, per germline. The CDR3 consists of 11 residues. The V and J ends lost 3 bases and 6 bases respectively, with 6 bases between them. The CDR3 DNA reads TGCAGCGTTGACAGGGGCAATGAGCAGTTCTTC. Translated, it gives CSVDRGNEQFF.